This TCR beta chain derives from a study of T cell repertoires in cytomegalovirus infection. TCRdb itself ran the reads through MiXCR, one entry per CDR3 protein. This sample has 400,000 to 550,000 distinct CDR3 sequences, with over 9% found just once. In germline, CDR1 is SGDLS, CDR2 YYNGEE. Trimming removed 3 bases from V and 9 bases from J; junction bases left unmatched: 8. The CDR3 is 16 residues long. Regarding this clonotype: The antigen remains undetermined.

Study-wide findings and caveats: In two of eight donors, the top clonotype was HLA-C-restricted CMV-specific.

The receptor was derived from a human donor in good health (CMV status not recorded). Some clones in this sample may be carry-over from other donors' samples. This chain joins TRBV9 and TRBJ2-2, with TRBD2 identical over 13 bases. The sequenced sample consisted of PBMCs. The CDR3 DNA reads TGTGCCAGCAGCGACGGGACTAGCGGGAAAGGATGGGAGCTGTTTTTT. Its protein is CASSDGTSGKGWELFF.